The present entry profiles one T cell receptor beta chain with its context. Its antigen remains unknown. Vbeta (60) and Jbeta (13) primers were used in the PCR. Profiling relied on immunoSEQ multiplex PCR, and the TCRdb table lists in-frame clones only, not all of them. The table lists 150,000 to 200,000 clones, about 83% of them singletons. These data come from a study of cytomegalovirus exposure and HLA in healthy donors. Turning to the study itself: Unique TCR beta sequences numbering some 120 million came from approximately 180 million T cells in an earlier analysis. Notes on the study in general: TCR beta V- and J-gene trimming was later associated with a missense DCLRE1C variant. A classifier reportedly called cytomegalovirus status with high sensitivity and specificity.

Nominal health characterized the donors when sampled, though unrecorded immune exposures were likely. Material for sequencing was PBMCs. The TCR sequence derives from a man between 35 and 55 years old in good health and CMV-seropositive.

DNA of the CDR3: TGTGCCAGCAGGAAAGGGAGACAGGGCCCATACGAGCAGTACTTC. Translating it yields CASRKGRQGPYEQYF. The V call is TRBV6-5, the J call TRBJ2-7; 7 bases fit TRBD1. J was trimmed by 4 bases and V by 6 bases; bases with no gene match: 12. From germline, CDR1 is MNHEY and CDR2 SVGAGI. This CDR3 comprises 15 residues.